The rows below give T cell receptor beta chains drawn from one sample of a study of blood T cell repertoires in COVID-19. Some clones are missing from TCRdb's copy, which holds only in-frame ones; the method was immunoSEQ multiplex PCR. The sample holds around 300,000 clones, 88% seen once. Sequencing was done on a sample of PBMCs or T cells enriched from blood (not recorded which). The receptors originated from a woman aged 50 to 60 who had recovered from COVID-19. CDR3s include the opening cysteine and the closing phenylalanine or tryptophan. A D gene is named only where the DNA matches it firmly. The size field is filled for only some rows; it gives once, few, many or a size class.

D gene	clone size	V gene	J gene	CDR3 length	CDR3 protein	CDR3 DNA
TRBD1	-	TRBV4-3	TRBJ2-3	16	CASSLTGTGSPDTQYF	TGCGCCAGCAGCCTAACCGGGACAGGGTCCCCAGATACGCAGTATTTT
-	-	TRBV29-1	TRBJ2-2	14	CSAQYPGNTGELFF	TGCAGCGCCCAATATCCGGGTAACACCGGGGAGCTGTTTTTT
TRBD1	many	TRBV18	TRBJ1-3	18	CASSPGTGRPVAGNTIYF	TGTGCCAGCTCACCGGGGACAGGCCGGCCAGTAGCTGGAAACACCATATATTTT
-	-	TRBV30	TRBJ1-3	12	CAWSYGGNTIYF	TGTGCCTGGAGTTACGGGGGAAACACCATATATTTT
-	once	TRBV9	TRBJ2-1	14	CASSVATGLGEQFF	TGTGCCAGCAGCGTAGCTACAGGGTTGGGTGAGCAGTTCTTC
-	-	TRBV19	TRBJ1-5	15	CASSIHAGINQPQHF	TGTGCCAGTAGTATCCACGCCGGGATCAATCAGCCCCAGCATTTT
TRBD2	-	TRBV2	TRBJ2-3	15	CASKTGLAGTNTQYF	TGTGCCAGCAAAACCGGACTAGCGGGAACAAATACGCAGTATTTT
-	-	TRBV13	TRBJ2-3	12	CASSLNTDTQYF	TGTGCCAGCAGCCTAAACACAGATACGCAGTATTTT
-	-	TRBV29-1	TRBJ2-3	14	CSVDRPGVANTQYF	TGCAGCGTTGACCGCCCCGGGGTTGCGAATACGCAGTATTTT
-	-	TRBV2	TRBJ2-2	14	CASESDRPTGELFF	TGTGCCAGCGAGAGTGACAGGCCTACCGGGGAGCTGTTTTTT
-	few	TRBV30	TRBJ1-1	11	CAFWANTEAFF	TGTGCCTTTTGGGCGAACACTGAAGCTTTCTTT
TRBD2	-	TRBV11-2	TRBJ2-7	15	CASSGTSGRIYEQYF	TGTGCCAGCAGCGGGACTAGCGGGAGAATCTACGAGCAGTACTTC
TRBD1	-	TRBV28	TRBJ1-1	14	CASITQGAGTEAFF	TGTGCCAGTATAACTCAGGGGGCAGGCACTGAAGCTTTCTTT
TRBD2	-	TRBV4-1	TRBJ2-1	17	CASSQEWETSGYNEQFF	TGCGCCAGCAGCCAAGAGTGGGAGACTAGCGGGTACAATGAGCAGTTCTTC
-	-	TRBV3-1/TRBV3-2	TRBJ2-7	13	CASSQGLANEQYF	TGTGCCAGCAGCCAAGGCCTAGCGAACGAGCAGTACTTC
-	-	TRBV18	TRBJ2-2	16	CASSPLEQDHTGELFF	TGTGCCAGCTCACCACTAGAACAGGACCACACCGGGGAGCTGTTTTTT
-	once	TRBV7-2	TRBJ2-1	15	CASSYTTSSYNEQFF	TGTGCCAGCAGCTATACAACTAGCTCCTACAATGAGCAGTTCTTC
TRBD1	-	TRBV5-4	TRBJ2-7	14	CASSLSGQDREQYF	TGTGCCAGCAGCTTGTCCGGACAGGACCGAGAGCAGTACTTC
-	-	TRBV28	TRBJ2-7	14	CATKGQQINYEQYF	TGTGCCACCAAAGGACAGCAAATAAACTACGAGCAGTACTTC
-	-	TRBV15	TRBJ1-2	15	CATSLGEPANYGYTF	TGTGCCACCAGCCTAGGTGAACCAGCTAACTATGGCTACACCTTC
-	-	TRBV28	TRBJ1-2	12	CASSWRGDGYTF	TGTGCCAGCAGCTGGAGGGGCGACGGCTACACCTTC
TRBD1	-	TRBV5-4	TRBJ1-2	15	CASSTPGQGINGYTF	TGTGCCAGCAGCACTCCGGGACAGGGGATCAATGGCTACACCTTC
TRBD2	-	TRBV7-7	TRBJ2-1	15	CASSYGLAGVAEQFF	TGTGCTAGCAGCTACGGACTAGCGGGAGTAGCCGAGCAGTTCTTC
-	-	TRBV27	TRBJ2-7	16	CASSLFAGRGSYEQYF	TGTGCCAGCAGTTTGTTCGCAGGTCGGGGGAGCTACGAGCAGTACTTC
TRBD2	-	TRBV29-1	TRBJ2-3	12	CSVGEGTDTQYF	TGCAGCGTTGGGGAGGGAACAGATACGCAGTATTTT
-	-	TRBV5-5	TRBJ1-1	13	CASSSEINTEAFF	TGTGCCAGCAGCAGTGAGATAAACACTGAAGCTTTCTTT
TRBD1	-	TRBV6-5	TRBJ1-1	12	CASRGTGRQAFF	TGTGCCAGCAGGGGGACAGGCCGACAAGCTTTCTTT
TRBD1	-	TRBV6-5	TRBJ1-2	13	CASSYDRGYGYTF	TGTGCCAGCAGTTACGACAGGGGCTATGGCTACACCTTC
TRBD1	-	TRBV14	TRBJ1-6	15	CASSPGQGRRSPLHF	TGTGCCAGCAGCCCGGGACAGGGGAGGCGATCACCCCTCCACTTT
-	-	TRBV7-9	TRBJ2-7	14	CASSTWDTSYEQYF	TGTGCCAGCAGCACCTGGGACACCTCCTACGAGCAGTACTTC
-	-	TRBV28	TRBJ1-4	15	CASTREKRSYEKLFF	TGTGCCAGCACGAGGGAAAAAAGGAGCTATGAAAAACTGTTTTTT
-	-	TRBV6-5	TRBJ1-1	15	CASSPDRRGDTEAFF	TGTGCCAGCAGTCCAGACAGGCGGGGGGACACTGAAGCTTTCTTT
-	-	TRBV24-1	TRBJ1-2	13	CATSDPAGLGYTF	TGTGCCACCAGTGATCCGGCAGGGTTGGGCTACACCTTC